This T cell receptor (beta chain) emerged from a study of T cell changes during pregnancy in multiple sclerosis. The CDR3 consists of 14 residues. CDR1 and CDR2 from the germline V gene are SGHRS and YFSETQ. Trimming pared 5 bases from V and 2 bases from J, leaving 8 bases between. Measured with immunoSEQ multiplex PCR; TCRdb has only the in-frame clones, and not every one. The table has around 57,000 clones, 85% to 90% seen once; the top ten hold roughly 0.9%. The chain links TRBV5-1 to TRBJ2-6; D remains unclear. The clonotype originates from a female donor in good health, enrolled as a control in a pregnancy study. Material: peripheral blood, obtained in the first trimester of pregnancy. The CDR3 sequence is CASSNQAGANVLTF. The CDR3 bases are TGCGCCAGCAGTAACCAGGCTGGGGCCAACGTCCTGACTTTC.